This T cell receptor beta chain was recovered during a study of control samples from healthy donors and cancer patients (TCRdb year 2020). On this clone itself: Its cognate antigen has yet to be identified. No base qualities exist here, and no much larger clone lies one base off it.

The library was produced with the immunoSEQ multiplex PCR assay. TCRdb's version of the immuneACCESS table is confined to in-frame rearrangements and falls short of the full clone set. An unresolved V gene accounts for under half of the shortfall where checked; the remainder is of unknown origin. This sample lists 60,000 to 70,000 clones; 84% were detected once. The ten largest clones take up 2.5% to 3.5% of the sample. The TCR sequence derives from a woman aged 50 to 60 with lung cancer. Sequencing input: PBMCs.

The CDR3 sequence is CAWSVQTNTEAFF. The nucleotides are TGTGCCTGGAGTGTGCAAACAAACACTGAAGCTTTCTTT. The chain was built from TRBV30 and TRBJ1-1, with the D gene not clear enough to name. Sequences GTSNPN (CDR1) and SVGIG (CDR2) are obtained from the germline V gene (reference sequence). The CDR3 runs 13 residues from the cysteine to the phenylalanine. The read is trimmed to its CDR3 DNA, 39 bases read in frame from base 1. V and J lose 0 bases and 2 bases, and a span of 7 bases separates them.